These 17 T cell receptor beta chains originate from one sample sequenced in a study of T cells in localized non-small cell lung cancer. TCRdb's table, derived via immunoSEQ multiplex PCR, lists solely in-frame clones and lacks some. The data show about 21,000 clones, with about 88% seen just once and roughly 2.3% held by the top ten. Sequences were derived from peripheral blood, sampled before any cancer treatment. These TCRs come from a man aged 40 to 69 with stage I lung adenocarcinoma.

The rearrangement joins TRBV7-9 to TRBJ1-1; 7 nucleotides agree with TRBD1. The germline CDR1 and CDR2 sequences are SEHNR and FQNEAQ (reference sequence). CDR3 length equals 13 residues. V trimming: 3 bases; J trimming: 6 bases; junction bases outside the gene matches: 4. The DNA of the CDR3 is TGTGCCAGCAGCTTGAGACAGGGAGCTGAAGCTTTCTTT. It specifies CASSLRQGAEAFF.

The V call is TRBV5-6, the J call TRBJ1-1; weak D call: TRBD1 (5 bases). From germline, CDR1 is SGHDT and CDR2 YYEEEE. CDR3 size: 15 residues. Trimming removed 7 bases at V and 0 bases at J, with 16 bases between. The CDR3 region is CASGTLWGLNTEAFF. The CDR3 DNA follows: TGTGCCAGCGGGACCCTCTGGGGGTTGAACACTGAAGCTTTCTTT.

The chain carries TRBV9 and TRBJ2-2; D perhaps matches TRBD1 (5 bases). The V and J ends lost 4 bases and 2 bases respectively, with 12 bases between them. Germline CDR1 reads SGDLS; CDR2 reads YYNGEE. The CDR3 sequence is 15 residues long. The chain's CDR3 is CASSPDSLNTGELFF. For the CDR3, the DNA is TGTGCCAGCAGCCCCGACAGCCTAAACACCGGGGAGCTGTTTTTT.

V usage is TRBV5-1 and J usage is TRBJ2-2; either TRBD1 or TRBD2 may fit D (5 bases each). The germline gives CDR1 SGHRS, CDR2 YFSETQ. This CDR3 spans 17 amino acids. V shed 7 bases and J shed 5 bases, with 24 bases lying between them. The CDR3 loop is CASSPRGTTISTGELFF. In DNA form, the CDR3 reads TGCGCCAGCTCCCCCCGAGGGACCACCATTAGTACCGGGGAGCTGTTTTTT.

V is TRBV7-6 and J is TRBJ2-3; 10 nucleotides line up with TRBD1. V lost 5 bases and J lost 1; bases outside the gene matches: 6. CDR1 and CDR2 (germline): SGHVS, FNYEAQ. CDR3 size: 16 residues. The DNA for the CDR3 is TGTGCCAGCAGCCCTAGGGACAGGGGCGGCACAGATACGCAGTATTTT. The encoded protein is CASSPRDRGGTDTQYF. The full variable domain, completed using reference TRBV7-6 and TRBJ2-3, is GAGVSQSPRYKVTKRGQDVALRCDPISGHVSLYWYRQALGQGPEFLTYFNYEAQQDKSGLPNDRFSAERPEGSISTLTIQRTEQRDSAMYRCASSPRDRGGTDTQYFGPGTRLTVL.

This clone was recorded once. This sequence joins TRBV6-4 and TRBJ2-3; TRBD2 matches at 13 bases. Germline loops: CDR1 MRHNA, CDR2 SNTAGT. This CDR3 has 14 amino acids. The V segment lost 4 bases and the J segment 5 bases; nucleotides outside the gene matches: 0. This CDR3 reads CASSGLAGGDTQYF. The DNA for the CDR3 is TGTGCCAGCAGTGGACTAGCGGGAGGAGATACGCAGTATTTT.

The chain couples TRBV11-2 to TRBJ2-1; 10 bases fit TRBD2. J was trimmed by 1 base and V by 6 bases; bases with no gene match: 6. The CDR3 runs 16 residues. In germline, CDR1 is SGHAT, CDR2 FQNNGV. The CDR3 nucleotides are TGTGCCAGCAGAACTGTTAGCGGGAGGTCCTACAATGAGCAGTTCTTC. It encodes CASRTVSGRSYNEQFF.

The chain links TRBV4-3 to TRBJ2-3; D is unresolved. The CDR3 extends over 14 amino acids. The V end was cut by 2 bases, the J end by 0 bases, with 6 bases between. Germline values: CDR1 LGHNA, CDR2 YSLEER. The CDR3 region is CASSQLSSTDTQYF. The CDR3 DNA reads as TGCGCCAGCAGCCAACTGAGTAGCACAGATACGCAGTATTTT.

The chain joins TRBV4-2 to TRBJ2-2; 10 bases are a match to TRBD1. V lost 0 bases, J lost 8 bases, and 3 bases stayed unmatched. Germline V gives CDR1 LGHNA, CDR2 YNFKEQ. There are 15 residues in the CDR3. CDR3 sequence reads: CASSQETGGRGELFF. The CDR3 nucleotides are TGTGCCAGCAGCCAAGAGACAGGGGGCCGGGGGGAGCTGTTTTTT.

This chain uses TRBV19 with TRBJ2-3; 9 nucleotides align to TRBD2. V gave up 1 base and J gave up 3 bases; unmatched junction bases: 8. In germline, CDR1 is LNHDA, CDR2 SQIVND (reference sequence). CDR3 size: 17 residues. The CDR3 bases are TGTGCCAGTAGTATAGGAATTAGCGGGAGTTCGACAGATACGCAGTATTTT. Residues: CASSIGISGSSTDTQYF.

The chain is built from TRBV2 and TRBJ1-5, with D unclear. The length of the CDR3 is 14 residues. Trimming removed 4 bases at V and 6 bases at J, with 13 bases between. Germline-derived CDR1 and CDR2 are SNHLY and FYNNEI. The CDR3 DNA follows: TGTGCCAGCAGTGGGTCCCTTGGGGTTCAGCCCCAGCATTTT. Its translation: CASSGSLGVQPQHF.

The chain employs TRBV6-1 and TRBJ2-7, with D perhaps assigned TRBD1 or TRBD2 (6 bases each). Per germline, CDR1 MNHNS and CDR2 SASEGT. The CDR3 is 15 residues long. Between the trimmed V and J ends, which lost 4 bases and 6 bases, there was a span of 19 bases. The CDR3 coding sequence is TGTGCCAGCAGTGTAGAGGGGGGTGATTTCCTCGAGCAGTACTTC. Translation gives CASSVEGGDFLEQYF.

The chain links TRBV5-6 to TRBJ2-5; 7 bases are shared with TRBD2. CDR3 size: 14 residues. V trimming: 3 bases; J trimming: 4 bases; junction bases outside the gene matches: 6. Germline V gene sequence: CDR1 SGHDT, CDR2 YYEEEE. This CDR3 is CASSSPSGGETQYF. CDR3 bases: TGTGCCAGCAGCTCTCCTAGCGGCGGAGAGACCCAGTACTTC.

The chain combines TRBV5-6 with TRBJ2-7; no clear D gene. Germline V lookup: CDR1 SGHDT, CDR2 YYEEEE. Between the trimmed V and J ends, which lost 2 bases and 3 bases, there was a span of 3 bases. The CDR3 is 11 amino acids. The CDR3 sequence is CASSFHYEQYF. CDR3 nucleotides: TGTGCCAGCAGCTTTCACTACGAGCAGTACTTC.

The J gene is TRBJ1-3, the V gene TRBV10-3; TRBD1 is a possible D gene (5 bases). Per the germline V gene, CDR1 is ENHRY and CDR2 is SYGVKD. The CDR3 is made up of 14 amino acids. The V end lost 2 bases, the J end lost 4 bases, and 9 bases lay between the germline ends. CDR3 region: CAISERGPGNTIYF. The DNA for the CDR3 is TGTGCCATCAGTGAGAGGGGCCCAGGAAACACCATATATTTT.

The chain links TRBV7-9 to TRBJ2-5, with D maybe TRBD1 (6 bases). Trimming removed 1 base from V and 2 bases from J, with 8 bases in between. This CDR3 contains 14 residues. Germline values: CDR1 SEHNR, CDR2 FQNEAQ (reference sequence). The CDR3 bases are TGTGCCAGCAGCTTAGTAACAGGGCAAGAGACCCAGTACTTC. It translates to CASSLVTGQETQYF. The whole variable domain, remainder taken from reference TRBV7-9 and TRBJ2-5, is DTGVSQNPRHKITKRGQNVTFRCDPISEHNRLYWYRQTLGQGPEFLTYFQNEAQLEKSRLLSDRFSAERPKGSFSTLEIQRTEQGDSAMYLCASSLVTGQETQYFGPGTRLLVL.

This chain connects TRBV5-6 to TRBJ2-7; TRBD2 agrees at 7 bases. The CDR3 is made up of 16 amino acids. CDR1 is SGHDT and CDR2 is YYEEEE in the germline V gene. V lost 3 bases to trimming and J lost 3 bases; unmatched junction nucleotides: 12. In DNA form, the CDR3 reads TGTGCCAGCAGCTCCGCAAGGGAGGGTTGGAACTACGAGCAGTACTTC. Translation gives CASSSAREGWNYEQYF.